One sample yielded the 9 T cell receptor beta chains listed below, sequenced in a study of blood T cell repertoires in COVID-19. Assay used: immunoSEQ multiplex PCR; TCRdb lists only in-frame clones, some missing. The sample contains tens of thousands of clones, approximately 89% of which appear only once. The sample taken for sequencing was peripheral blood. Receptors originate from a human donor in a cohort sampled during active COVID-19.

The V gene is TRBV30, the J gene TRBJ2-3; 8 bases align to TRBD2. Germline lookup yields CDR1 GTSNPN and CDR2 SVGIG (reference sequence). Losses at the gene ends were 2 bases for V and 5 bases for J; bases not matched to a gene: 6. CDR3 length equals 14 residues. The CDR3 protein is CAWSPRGGGDTQYF. As DNA, the CDR3 is TGTGCCTGGAGTCCCCGGGGGGGCGGAGATACGCAGTATTTT.

The gene calls are TRBV7-6 and TRBJ2-7, with 7 bases identical to TRBD2. V shed 3 bases, J shed 0 bases, and the junction held 5 bases outside the gene matches. Germline lookup yields CDR1 SGHVS and CDR2 FNYEAQ. CDR3 length: 15 residues. CDR3 sequence (DNA): TGTGCCAGCAGCTTTGGGGGGGGTAGCTCCTACGAGCAGTACTTC. As protein: CASSFGGGSSYEQYF.

The chain links TRBV20-1 to TRBJ1-5; the D gene is possibly TRBD1 (5 bases). Trimming took off 3 bases at V and 7 bases at J, with 16 bases between the two ends. The CDR3 runs 14 residues. Germline CDR1 is DFQATT and CDR2 is SNEGSKA (reference sequence). The CDR3 DNA reads TGCAGTGCTAGTCCCTCCAGCGGGGGACAGCCCCAGCATTTT. Its protein product is CSASPSSGGQPQHF.

The chain is built from TRBV11-2 and TRBJ1-6; 8 positions agree with TRBD1. Germline-derived CDR1 and CDR2 are SGHAT and FQNNGV. V lost 5 bases, J lost 0 bases, and 9 bases stayed unmatched. The CDR3 covers 18 residues. The CDR3 region is CASSSSRDRSSYNSPLHF. CDR3 nucleotide sequence: TGTGCCAGCAGCAGCTCCCGGGACAGGAGCTCCTATAATTCACCCCTCCACTTT.

The chain carries TRBV11-2 and TRBJ1-4, with 7 bases that match TRBD1. The CDR3 loop spans 16 amino acids. The junction had 10 bases not matched to a gene; V was cut back by 4 bases and J by 5 bases. The germline V gene encodes CDR1 SGHAT and CDR2 FQNNGV. CDR3 in amino acids: CASSSRRQGLNEKLFF. DNA for the CDR3: TGTGCCAGCAGCTCCAGAAGACAGGGATTGAATGAAAAACTGTTTTTT.

J is TRBJ2-7 and V is TRBV11-2, with TRBD1 matching over 7 bases. Germline V lookup: CDR1 SGHAT, CDR2 FQNNGV. V dropped 0 bases and J dropped 4; count of bases not matched to a gene: 12. The CDR3 extends over 17 amino acids. CDR3 amino acids: CASSLDTAARGLYEQYF. In DNA, the CDR3 is TGTGCCAGCAGCTTAGACACGGCGGCCAGGGGGTTGTACGAGCAGTACTTC.

V usage is TRBV6-5 and J usage is TRBJ1-4; 9 nucleotides match TRBD1. Losses at the gene ends were 6 bases for V and 7 bases for J; bases not matched to a gene: 9. The CDR3 runs to 15 residues. Germline values: CDR1 MNHEY, CDR2 SVGAGI. Here the CDR3 DNA reads TGTGCCAGCAGCAGAAACCGGGACAGGGCTGAAAAACTGTTTTTT. Protein: CASSRNRDRAEKLFF.

CDR3 sequence (DNA): TGTGCCAGCAGCCCCCATTCCGGGACTAGACCGAGCTCCTACGAGCAGTACTTC. Its translation: CASSPHSGTRPSSYEQYF. The chain joins TRBV7-2 to TRBJ2-7; TRBD2 agrees at 8 bases. The germline V gene encodes CDR1 SGHTA and CDR2 FQGNSA. This CDR3 contains 18 residues. Trimming at V came to 5 bases and at J to 0 bases, leaving 15 bases not matched to a gene.

The genes are TRBV30 and TRBJ2-2; weak D call: TRBD1 (6 bases). Germline V gene sequence: CDR1 GTSNPN, CDR2 SVGIG (reference sequence). The CDR3 is 19 amino acids. Trimming took 0 bases from V and 2 from J, leaving 22 bases between them. CDR3 sequence (DNA): TGTGCCTGGAGTGTAACCAGGGGACCACTCATTATTAACACCGGGGAGCTGTTTTTT. Encoded protein: CAWSVTRGPLIINTGELFF.